Presented here are 7 T cell receptor beta chains from one specimen sequenced in a study of cytomegalovirus exposure and HLA in healthy donors. Profiling relied on immunoSEQ multiplex PCR, and the TCRdb table lists in-frame clones only, not all of them. The table includes 190,000 or so clones, 65% to 85% detected once. The source material was PBMCs. The receptors stem from a woman in her late teens or twenties in good health and CMV-seropositive.

The genes are TRBV27 and TRBJ1-3; the D is unclear. V lost 7 bases to trimming and J lost 4 bases, with 5 bases between them. Germline CDR1 MNHEY, CDR2 SMNVEV (reference sequence). CDR3 length: 11 amino acids. The CDR3 nucleotides are TGTGCCAGCATGAGGGGAAACACCATATATTTT. It codes for CASMRGNTIYF.

The genes are TRBV29-1 and TRBJ2-3, with 10 positions matching TRBD2. The CDR3 has 16 amino acids. The ends lost 5 bases at V and 4 bases at J; junction bases unmatched: 12. Germline values: CDR1 SQVTM, CDR2 ANQGSEA. CDR3 nucleotide sequence: TGCAGCGTTTCGCCTTCTAGCGGGGGTTTTGCAGATACGCAGTATTTT. This sequence encodes CSVSPSSGGFADTQYF.

V gene TRBV13 combines with J gene TRBJ2-1; D is possibly TRBD2 (5 bases). The CDR3 spans 13 residues. Trimming took off 4 bases at V and 5 bases at J, with 9 bases between the two ends. Germline lookup yields CDR1 PRHDT and CDR2 FYEKMQ (reference sequence). The CDR3 nucleotides are TGTGCCAGCAGCTCCATACTAGACAATGAGCAGTTCTTC. Encoded protein: CASSSILDNEQFF.

This clone was seen more than once but under ten times. The chain is built from TRBV6-4 and TRBJ1-6; TRBD1 agrees at 8 bases. V lost 0 bases to trimming and J lost 6 bases; unmatched junction nucleotides: 1. The CDR3 spans 15 residues. The germline CDR1 and CDR2 sequences are MRHNA and SNTAGT. CDR3 nucleotide sequence: TGTGCCAGCAGTGACTCGGGACAGGTTAATTCACCCCTCCACTTT. Its protein product is CASSDSGQVNSPLHF.

In its sample, this clone was seen once. This chain joins TRBV29-1 and TRBJ1-3; 11 bases are a match to TRBD1. The trim removed 6 bases at V and 6 bases at J, leaving 4 bases unmatched. The CDR3 runs 13 residues. Germline V lookup: CDR1 SQVTM, CDR2 ANQGSEA. This CDR3 is CSVRTGGLNTIYF. In DNA form, the CDR3 reads TGCAGCGTAAGGACAGGGGGCTTAAACACCATATATTTT. The whole variable domain, remainder taken from reference TRBV29-1 and TRBJ1-3, is SAVISQKPSRDICQRGTSLTIQCQVDSQVTMMFWYRQQPGQSLTLIATANQGSEATYESGFVIDKFPISRPNLTFSTLTVSNMSPEDSSIYLCSVRTGGLNTIYFGEGSWLTVV.

CDR3 coding DNA: TGTGCCAGCTCACCACCCCAGGTCGGGGAGCTGTTTTTT. Protein sequence: CASSPPQVGELFF. This chain connects TRBV18 to TRBJ2-2; no definite D call. Between the trimmed V and J ends, which lost 0 bases and 7 bases, there was a span of 6 bases. Germline V gives CDR1 KGHSH, CDR2 LQKENI. The CDR3 totals 13 residues.

The chain is built from TRBV7-2 and TRBJ2-7; D is unclear. Trimming shortened V by 2 bases and J by 1 base, and 12 bases separated the two germline ends. The CDR3 spans 15 residues. Germline values: CDR1 SGHTA, CDR2 FQGNSA. CDR3 DNA: TGTGCCAGCAGCTTACGAGAGGTCGGATCCTACGAGCAGTACTTC. This translates into CASSLREVGSYEQYF.